This TCR beta chain was sequenced in a study of shared clonotypes between healthy human individuals. Study context: Samples came from two female and a few male donors aged 18 to 49. Every donor yielded three CD4 naive, three CD4 memory, two CD8 naive and one CD8 memory plate. Study findings and constraints: Naive subsets usually exceeded memory subsets in estimated richness.

A remark on this clone: The target antigen is unknown.

The authors' processing: Without quality scores, immunoSEQ junctional reads could not be filtered like full-length reads. TCRdb's copy holds only in-frame clones and misses some; the assay was immunoSEQ multiplex PCR. V and J calls and clone size are given by that table; D and trimming were obtained from the DNA. The profile shows some 2 million clones, 95% of them singletons. The CDR3 runs to 15 residues. Losses at the gene ends were 3 bases for V and 6 bases for J; bases not matched to a gene: 8. Germline V gene data show CDR1 as SEHNR and CDR2 as FQNEAQ (reference sequence). The sequenced material came from naive CD4+ T cells sorted from blood. Subset meaning: CD45RA+ positively selected. V gene TRBV7-9 combines with J gene TRBJ2-1, with 7 bases aligning to TRBD2. The clonotype comes from a young man in good health. The CDR3 region is CASSFETGGSNEQFF. The CDR3, as DNA: TGTGCCAGCAGCTTTGAAACGGGAGGCTCCAATGAGCAGTTCTTC.